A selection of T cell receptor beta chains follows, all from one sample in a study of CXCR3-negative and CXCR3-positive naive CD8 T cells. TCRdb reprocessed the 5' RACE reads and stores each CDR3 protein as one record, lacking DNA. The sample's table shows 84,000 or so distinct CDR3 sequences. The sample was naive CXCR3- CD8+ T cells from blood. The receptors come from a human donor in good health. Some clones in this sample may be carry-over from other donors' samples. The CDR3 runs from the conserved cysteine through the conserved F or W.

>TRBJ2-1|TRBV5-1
CASSRVSGEQFF
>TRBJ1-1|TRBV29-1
CSVEDPRAEGWNTEAFF
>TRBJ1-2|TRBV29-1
CSVEYFSRVEDYGYTF
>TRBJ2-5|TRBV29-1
CSYVEGLVVGETQYF
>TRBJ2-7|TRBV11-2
CASSLHRYEQYF
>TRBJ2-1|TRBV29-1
CSGDGFLNEQFF
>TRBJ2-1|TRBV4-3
CASSQVPSGGGNEQFF
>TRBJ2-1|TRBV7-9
CASSQSTSGGNEQFF
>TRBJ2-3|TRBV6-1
CASRGRAGADTQYF
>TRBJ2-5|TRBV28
CASSPSSGGPETQYF
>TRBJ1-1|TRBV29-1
CSVVSNTEAFF
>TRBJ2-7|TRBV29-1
CSVGQGPHYEQYF
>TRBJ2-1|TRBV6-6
CSSSYSTSPWSEQFF
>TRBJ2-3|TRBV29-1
CSVDGTSGADTQYF
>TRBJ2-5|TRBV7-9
CASRHQETQYF
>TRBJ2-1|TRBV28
CASGLLGQGNEQFF
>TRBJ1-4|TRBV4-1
CASSQVAGPAEKLFF
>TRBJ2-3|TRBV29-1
CSVEEVGDPTDTQYF
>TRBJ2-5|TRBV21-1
CASSKPAGGQVETQYF
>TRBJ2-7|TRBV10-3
CAISGFGSDTYEQYF
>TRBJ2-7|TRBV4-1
CASSQVGLSYEQYF